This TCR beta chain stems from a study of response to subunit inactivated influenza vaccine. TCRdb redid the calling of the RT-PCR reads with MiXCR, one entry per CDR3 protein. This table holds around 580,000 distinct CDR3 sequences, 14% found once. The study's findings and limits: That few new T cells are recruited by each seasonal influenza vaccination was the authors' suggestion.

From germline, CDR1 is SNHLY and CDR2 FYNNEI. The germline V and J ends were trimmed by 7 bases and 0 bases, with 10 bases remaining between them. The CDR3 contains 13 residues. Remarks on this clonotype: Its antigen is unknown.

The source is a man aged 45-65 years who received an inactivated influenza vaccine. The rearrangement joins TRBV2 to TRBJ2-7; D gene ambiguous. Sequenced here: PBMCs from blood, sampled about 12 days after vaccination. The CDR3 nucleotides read TGTGCCAGCACCGACCGTTCCTCCTACGAGCAGTACTTC. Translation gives CASTDRSSYEQYF.